This T cell receptor (beta chain) was found in a study of identical twins. The V end was cut by 6 bases, the J end by 5 bases, with 19 bases between. The CDR3 loop spans 15 amino acids. A single record per CDR3 protein comes from TCRdb applying MiXCR to the 5' RACE reads. The sample carries fewer than 500,000 distinct CDR3 sequences, 13% to 15% recorded once. These data were also filed under a second study, of yellow fever vaccine responses in identical twins.

This sequence joins TRBV12-3 or TRBV12-4 and TRBJ2-5; tentatively, D is TRBD1 (6 bases). The TCR comes from a young woman in good health. What was sequenced was CD4+ T cells sorted from blood. The chain's CDR3 is CASSLPGQWVETQYF. The DNA for the CDR3 is TGTGCCAGCAGCCTTCCGGGACAATGGGTGGAGACCCAGTACTTC.